The 28 T cell receptor beta chains below come from one sample, sequenced in a study of CD8+CD57+ T cells in acquired aplastic anemia. Using genomic DNA as the template, TCR beta VDJ and CDR3 profiling was carried out. A single record per CDR3 protein comes from TCRdb applying MiXCR to the reads. The repertoire holds 400,000 to 500,000 distinct CDR3 sequences, with around 72% as singletons. The material sequenced was sorted CD4+, CD8+, or CD8+CD57+ T cells (not recorded which) from PBMCs. These TCRs come from a human donor in good health, serving as a control.

In nucleotides, the CDR3 is TGTGCCAGCAGCTCAGGACAGGGGGCGCAGAGATCCTATGGCTACACCTTC. Translated: CASSSGQGAQRSYGYTF. The V gene is TRBV7-8, the J gene TRBJ1-2; 11 positions match TRBD1. V dropped 4 bases and J dropped 4; count of bases not matched to a gene: 11. CDR3 length equals 17 residues. The germline gives CDR1 SGHVS, CDR2 FQNEAQ. Full variable domain (rest looked up from reference TRBV7-8 and TRBJ1-2): GAGVSQSPRYKVAKRGQDVALRCDPISGHVSLFWYQQALGQGPEFLTYFQNEAQLDKSGLPSDRFFAERPEGSVSTLKIQRTQQEDSAVYLCASSSGQGAQRSYGYTFGSGTRLTVV.

The gene calls are TRBV7-2 and TRBJ1-6, with no clear D. Looked up from germline, CDR1 is SGHTA and CDR2 is FQGNSA. V was pared by 1 base and J by 16 bases, with 23 bases between. The CDR3 is 16 residues long. The CDR3 DNA sequence: TGTGCCAGCAGCTTAGTAGCGCGCAGCTCCAATAATTCACTCCACTTT. The encoded protein is CASSLVARSSNNSLHF. The full variable domain, completed using reference TRBV7-2 and TRBJ1-6, is GAGVSQSPSNKVTEKGKDVELRCDPISGHTALYWYRQSLGQGLEFLIYFQGNSAPDKSGLPSDRFSAERTGGSVSTLTIQRTQQEDSAVYLCASSLVARSSNNSLHFGNGTRLTVT.

J is TRBJ1-2 and V is TRBV7-3, with TRBD1 identical over 9 bases. Looked up from germline, CDR1 is SGHTA and CDR2 is FQGTGA. V gave up 5 bases and J gave up 14 bases; unmatched junction bases: 18. The CDR3 spans 15 residues. The CDR3 region is CASSLGTGRLYGETF. The DNA for the CDR3 is TGTGCCAGCAGCCTGGGGACAGGGCGATTATATGGCGAAACCTTC.

In regard to this clonotype: The junction does not match germline at one end; this may be a read error. The chain combines TRBV11-2 with TRBJ2-7; D is possibly TRBD1 (5 bases). The CDR3 loop spans 13 amino acids. Germline V lookup: CDR1 SGHAT, CDR2 FQNNGV. The CDR3 DNA reads as TGTGCCAGCAGCGTAGATACAGGCGGCGAGCAGTACTTC. Translated: CASSVDTGGEQYF.

V gene TRBV6-2 or TRBV6-3 combines with J gene TRBJ2-1, with 8 nucleotides matching TRBD2. CDR3 length: 16 residues. Germline values: CDR1 MNHEY, CDR2 SVGEGT. With V trimmed by 7 bases and J by 0 bases, 8 bases remained unmatched. The CDR3 reads CASMRPGGSSYNEQFF. The CDR3 bases are TGTGCCAGCATGAGACCGGGGGGGAGCTCCTACAATGAGCAGTTCTTC.

With regard to this clonotype: The CDR3 end shows no conserved phenylalanine or tryptophan, and so a read error is likely. This chain links TRBV7-2 with TRBJ1-2; D unclear. The CDR3 extends over 12 amino acids. The germline V gene encodes CDR1 SGHTA and CDR2 FQGNSA. Trimming stripped 10 bases from V and 9 bases from J, with 18 bases between. CDR3 region: CAIRVSSDCYTL. The CDR3 DNA reads as TGTGCCATCAGAGTCTCTAGCGATTGCTACACCCTC.

The chain carries TRBV9 and TRBJ2-7; 8 bases are a match to TRBD2. The germline gives CDR1 SGDLS, CDR2 YYNGEE. This CDR3 comprises 14 residues. V lost 5 bases and J lost 3; bases outside the gene matches: 7. The chain's CDR3 is CASSDSGLVYEQYF. CDR3 coding DNA: TGTGCCAGCAGTGACTCGGGACTAGTCTACGAGCAGTACTTC.

The rearrangement uses TRBV2 and TRBJ2-7, with D hard to call. Per germline, CDR1 SNHLY and CDR2 FYNNEI. The V end lost 6 bases, the J end lost 5 bases, and 17 bases lay between the germline ends. The CDR3 runs to 14 residues. This chain's CDR3 is CASSLEARRNEQYF. The CDR3 nucleotides read TGTGCCAGCAGCCTCGAGGCACGAAGGAACGAGCAGTACTTC. Looking up the rest from reference TRBV2 and TRBJ2-7 gives the full variable domain: EPEVTQTPSHQVTQMGQEVILRCVPISNHLYFYWYRQILGQKVEFLVSFYNNEISEKSEIFDDQFSVERPDGSNFTLKIRSTKLEDSAMYFCASSLEARRNEQYFGPGTRLTVT.

In this sample, this clonotype turned up once. One end of the junction varies from germline; a read error may be responsible. CDR3 in DNA: TGTGCCAGTAGTCGCCGGGATATGAAGACCCCCCTCCACTGG. Translating gives CASSRRDMKTPLHW. The V gene is TRBV19, the J gene TRBJ1-6, with D hard to call. The CDR3 contains 14 residues. Germline V lookup: CDR1 LNHDA, CDR2 SQIVND (reference sequence).

Note on this clonotype: The conserved phenylalanine or tryptophan normally closing the CDR3 is absent here, so this likely arose from a read error. V usage is TRBV7-2 and J usage is TRBJ2-3, with unresolved D. Trimming stripped 4 bases from V and 12 bases from J, with 17 bases between. CDR3 length: 13 residues. Germline V gene lookup returns CDR1 SGHTA and CDR2 FQGNSA. CDR3 DNA sequence: TGTGCCAGCAGCTGGAAGTTCGCCGCTACCCAGTATTAT. Its protein is CASSWKFAATQYY.

Concerning this clonotype itself: Mismatch with germline at one junction end may stem from a read error. The CDR3 region is CAISPGQYNGQFF. Written as DNA, the CDR3 is TGTGCCATCAGTCCGGGACAATACAATGGGCAGTTCTTC. This chain joins TRBV10-3 and TRBJ2-1, with D maybe TRBD1 (6 bases). Looked up from germline, CDR1 is ENHRY and CDR2 is SYGVKD. This CDR3 spans 13 amino acids.

This clonotype occurred a few times. This chain links TRBV6-6 with TRBJ1-4, with a weak D call TRBD1 (6 bases). Per germline, CDR1 MNHNY and CDR2 SVGAGI (reference sequence). The germline V and J ends were trimmed by 6 bases and 8 bases, with 7 bases remaining between them. The CDR3 loop spans 11 amino acids. This CDR3 reads CASSQGEKLFF. The DNA for the CDR3 is TGTGCCAGCAGCCAGGGGGAAAAACTGTTTTTT.

To note about this clonotype: Since no conserved phenylalanine or tryptophan closes the CDR3, a read error is the likely cause. No DNA is shown, since the ends of the CDR3 on it are uncertain; the CDR3 is the one TCRdb lists. This chain uses TRBV7-3 with TRBJ1-6. The V gene's germline CDR1 is SGHTA and CDR2 FQGTGA. The CDR3 comprises 13 residues, both ends counted. The CDR3 loop is CASSLKLAVYNEQ.

Many counts were recorded for this clonotype. The chain carries TRBV7-6 and TRBJ2-7; D is uncertain. Trimming cost V 4 bases and J 7 bases, with 11 bases left between them. CDR1 and CDR2 (germline): SGHVS, FNYEAQ. This CDR3 has 12 amino acids. The CDR3 region has the DNA TGTGCCAGCAGCTCCCTTGACGGGGAGCAGTACTTC. It codes for CASSSLDGEQYF. The entire variable domain, with the rest obtained from reference TRBV7-6 and TRBJ2-7, is as follows: GAGVSQSPRYKVTKRGQDVALRCDPISGHVSLYWYRQALGQGPEFLTYFNYEAQQDKSGLPNDRFSAERPEGSISTLTIQRTEQRDSAMYRCASSSLDGEQYFGPGTRLTVT.

A word on this clonotype: This CDR3 is missing its conserved last phenylalanine or tryptophan, likely due to a read error. It is unclear where the CDR3 begins or ends on the DNA, so no DNA is shown, and the CDR3 is as TCRdb lists it. The chain employs TRBV7-4 and TRBJ1-6; the tabulated D call, TRBD1, remains unverified against the DNA. Germline-derived CDR1 and CDR2 are SGHVT and SQSDAQ. The CDR3 is 12 residues long, ends included. CDR3: CASSLGKGPMSC.

Comment on this clonotype: The junction differs from germline at one of its ends, possibly a read error. V usage is TRBV2 and J usage is TRBJ1-6; D is perhaps TRBD1 (5 bases). The CDR3 consists of 13 residues. Germline V gene sequence: CDR1 SNHLY, CDR2 FYNNEI. For the CDR3, the DNA is TGTGCCAGCAGTGAGGCCACAGACGGGACGTTCTACTTT. It translates to CASSEATDGTFYF.

This chain joins TRBV29-1 and TRBJ1-2, with 9 bases aligning to TRBD1. The CDR3 is made up of 14 amino acids. Germline V lookup: CDR1 SQVTM, CDR2 ANQGSEA. The V and J ends lost 6 bases and 2 bases, in that order; junction bases with no gene match: 7. The CDR3 protein is CSVVGQGSNYGYTF. The CDR3 DNA reads as TGCAGCGTCGTAGGACAGGGGTCGAACTATGGCTACACCTTC.

On this clonotype: Its ends do not fully match the called genes, so a read error is possible. V is TRBV10-3 and J is TRBJ1-5, with D hard to call. This CDR3 contains 15 residues. In germline, CDR1 is ENHRY, CDR2 SYGVKD. This CDR3 is CASSRAPTVNQTQHF. In nucleotides, the CDR3 is TGTGCCAGCAGCCGCGCCCCAACAGTCAATCAGACCCAGCATTTT.

A word on this clonotype: Relative to the germline gene, one junction end is altered; a read error may explain this. The gene calls are TRBV7-2 and TRBJ2-7; D may be TRBD2 (5 bases). CDR3 length equals 14 residues. Per germline, CDR1 SGHTA and CDR2 FQGNSA. In nucleotides, the CDR3 is TGTGCCAGCAGCTTACGAACGGCGGGTCGGAATTCACCCTTC. It codes for CASSLRTAGRNSPF.

CDR3 bases: TGCAGTGCGGGGGGAGGACAGAAGCGGGATACGCAGTATTTT. Its translation: CSAGGGQKRDTQYF. The chain joins TRBV20-1 to TRBJ2-3; the D call may be TRBD1 or TRBD2 (6 bases each). In germline, CDR1 is DFQATT, CDR2 SNEGSKA (reference sequence). With 6 bases removed from V and 6 bases from J, the gap between germline ends came to 19 bases. The CDR3 has 14 residues.

This clonotype was counted between two and nine times. Possible read error: a much larger clone is one base away. This chain joins TRBV7-9 and TRBJ2-3; a possible D gene is TRBD2 (5 bases). This CDR3 comprises 12 residues. Germline-derived CDR1 and CDR2 are SEHNR and FQNEAQ (reference sequence). DNA for the CDR3: TGTGCCGGCAGCTGGGAGACAGATACGCAGTATTTT. Translating gives CAGSWETDTQYF.

Points on this clonotype: One junction end does not reproduce the germline sequence, and a read error may be involved. This rearrangement joins TRBV10-3 to TRBJ2-6; possible D gene TRBD1, 5 bases. Germline loops: CDR1 ENHRY, CDR2 SYGVKD. CDR3 length: 17 amino acids. CDR3 amino acids: CAISDLRAVLGAGHQAF. The DNA of the CDR3 is TGTGCCATCAGTGACCTACGAGCAGTTCTTGGGGCCGGGCACCAGGCTTTC.

Note on this clonotype: The junction and the germline gene differ at one end; a read error may be behind it. The rearrangement joins TRBV11-3 to TRBJ1-2; TRBD1 matches at 9 bases. The CDR3 has 15 amino acids. CDR1 SGHNT and CDR2 YENEEA come from the germline V gene. As DNA, the CDR3 is TGTGCCAGCAGCTTGGATCTACAGGGGGCGAGTGGCGACACCTTC. Translation gives CASSLDLQGASGDTF.

This clonotype was seen more than once but under ten times. The rearrangement joins TRBV10-3 to TRBJ1-5; TRBD1 aligns across 7 bases. Germline V gene sequence: CDR1 ENHRY, CDR2 SYGVKD. The length of the CDR3 is 13 residues. J lost 4 bases, V lost 6 bases, and 3 bases had no gene match. This CDR3 is CAISRDRNQPQHF. DNA for the CDR3: TGTGCCATCAGCCGGGACAGAAATCAGCCCCAGCATTTT.

Of note for this clonotype: No conserved phenylalanine or tryptophan is present at the end of the CDR3, so a read error is the likely explanation. No DNA is shown, since the ends of the CDR3 on it are uncertain; the CDR3 is the one TCRdb lists. This sequence joins TRBV7-6 and TRBJ2-1; TRBD1 was called by the table and not checked on the DNA. The CDR3 is 9 residues long, counting both termini. Germline CDR1 reads SGHVS; CDR2 reads FNYEAQ. The CDR3 is CASSANPDG.

The sample holds a few counts of this clonotype. V usage is TRBV7-3 and J usage is TRBJ1-5; D might be TRBD1 (6 bases). V was cut by 2 bases and J by 16 bases, with 24 bases left in between. CDR1 and CDR2 (germline): SGHTA, FQGTGA. This CDR3 is 15 amino acids long. The CDR3 sequence: CASSLGGGAVRPSHF. In DNA, the CDR3 is TGTGCCAGCAGCTTAGGCGGGGGGGCCGTGAGACCCAGTCATTTT.

The table lists this clonotype with many counts. The chain links TRBV11-3 to TRBJ2-1; 8 bases align to TRBD1. The CDR3 sequence is 14 residues long. Germline CDR1 is SGHNT and CDR2 is YENEEA. Trimming at V came to 5 bases and at J to 8 bases, leaving 8 bases not matched to a gene. The CDR3 nucleotides read TGTGCCAGCAGCCTGGGACAGGCTGGGCATGAGCAGTTCTTC. It translates to CASSLGQAGHEQFF.

This clonotype has more than one count but fewer than ten. A much larger clone is a single base away; this may be a read error. The chain links TRBV6-5 to TRBJ1-2, with D hard to call. The germline V gene encodes CDR1 MNHEY and CDR2 SVGAGI. The CDR3 covers 14 residues. The CDR3 protein is CASSYDTRSYGYAF. CDR3 nucleotides: TGTGCCAGCAGTTACGACACACGGAGCTATGGCTACGCCTTC.